This TCR beta chain came from a study of T-cell memory formation after mild COVID-19. About the study: The study found TCR clusters largely donor specific. General study points: Clones shrinking from day 15 to 85 showed even CD4/CD8 mixes; later expanders tilted CD4+. Confirmation of SARS-CoV-2 specificity was lacking for second-wave clones peaking day 37.

Regarding this clonotype: The antigen remains unidentified.

Researchers used 5'RACE with constant-segment primers to make TCR alpha and TCR beta cDNA libraries that carry sample barcodes and UMIs. TCRdb ran MiXCR on the 5' RACE reads and lists one entry per CDR3 protein. The sample lists 250,000 or so distinct CDR3 sequences; around 17% were seen once. CDR1 is SGHRS and CDR2 is YFSETQ in the germline V gene. This CDR3 has 14 residues. With V trimmed by 2 bases and J by 4 bases, 1 base remained unmatched. Specimen: PBMCs or a T cell subset sorted from them (not recorded which). V is TRBV5-1 and J is TRBJ2-3, with 10 nucleotides matching TRBD2. This receptor was taken from a man aged 18 to 35 who had mild COVID-19 (a few samples of this study predate the infection). Cell type and time point are not known. The CDR3 coding sequence is TGCGCCAGCAGCTTCCTAGCGGGGGCAGATACGCAGTATTTT. Residues: CASSFLAGADTQYF.